Following are 27 T cell receptor beta chains from one sample sequenced in a study of yellow fever vaccine responses in identical twins. MiXCR, run by TCRdb on the RT-PCR reads, gives a single entry per CDR3 protein. In the table there are 30,000 to 40,000 distinct CDR3 sequences, 50% to 65% of which are singletons. Sequenced material: T cells from blood (PBMCs), unsorted or a sorted subset (not recorded which), taken before or after yellow fever vaccination (not recorded which). Receptors originate from a woman between 18 and 29 years old who received the yellow fever vaccine.

This sequence joins TRBV13 and TRBJ2-1; 11 bases line up with TRBD2. The CDR3 consists of 16 residues. The junction had 5 bases not matched to a gene; V was cut back by 3 bases and J by 4 bases. The germline CDR1 and CDR2 sequences are PRHDT and FYEKMQ (reference sequence). For the CDR3, the DNA is TGTGCCAGCAGCTTCACGGGACTAGCGGCTTACAATGAGCAGTTCTTC. Protein: CASSFTGLAAYNEQFF.

The CDR3 protein is CSASDLNTGELFF. The CDR3 DNA reads as TGCAGTGCTAGCGACCTGAACACCGGGGAGCTGTTTTTT. The rearrangement joins TRBV20-1 to TRBJ2-2; D gene ambiguous. CDR1 and CDR2 from the germline V gene are DFQATT and SNEGSKA (reference sequence). The CDR3 runs to 13 residues. Trimming took off 3 bases at V and 1 base at J, with 6 bases between the two ends.

The chain carries TRBV29-1 and TRBJ2-5; D ambiguous. V dropped 1 base and J dropped 4 bases, with 4 bases sitting between them. This CDR3 is 11 amino acids long. Germline values: CDR1 SQVTM, CDR2 ANQGSEA. This CDR3 reads CSVEGPETQYF. CDR3 in DNA: TGCAGCGTTGAAGGTCCAGAGACCCAGTACTTC.

The rearrangement links TRBV7-6 to TRBJ2-5; 8 bases line up with TRBD1. The V and J ends lost 1 base and 5 bases, in that order; junction bases with no gene match: 9. This CDR3 region has 16 residues. CDR1 is SGHVS, CDR2 FNYEAQ, per germline. This chain's CDR3 is CASSLVGTGDGETQYF. CDR3 DNA sequence: TGTGCCAGCAGCTTAGTAGGGACAGGCGACGGGGAGACCCAGTACTTC.

The chain has TRBV29-1 and TRBJ2-7; D gene unclear. This CDR3 comprises 16 residues. Looked up from germline, CDR1 is SQVTM and CDR2 is ANQGSEA. Trimming took off 0 bases at V and 0 bases at J, with 15 bases between the two ends. This chain's CDR3 is CSVEDEVGTNSYEQYF. CDR3 bases: TGCAGCGTTGAAGATGAGGTCGGCACCAACTCCTACGAGCAGTACTTC.

The chain recombines TRBV10-3 with TRBJ2-7; D is ambiguous. The V gene's germline CDR1 is ENHRY and CDR2 SYGVKD. CDR3 length: 11 residues. Trimming removed 3 bases at V and 7 bases at J, with 7 bases between. The CDR3 is CAISEVGEQYF. CDR3 coding DNA: TGTGCCATCAGTGAAGTGGGGGAGCAGTACTTC.

V and J are TRBV2 and TRBJ2-2; 7 nucleotides line up with TRBD1. Germline CDR1 SNHLY, CDR2 FYNNEI. The CDR3 loop spans 14 amino acids. V shed 3 bases and J 6 bases; nucleotides not matched to a gene: 4. The CDR3 spells CASSETGIAGELFF. Written as DNA, the CDR3 is TGTGCCAGCAGTGAGACAGGGATAGCCGGGGAGCTGTTTTTT.

V gene TRBV27 combines with J gene TRBJ2-7; tentatively, D is TRBD1 (6 bases). V shed 5 bases and J shed 3 bases, with 17 bases lying between them. Germline V gene sequence: CDR1 MNHEY, CDR2 SMNVEV (reference sequence). The CDR3 consists of 15 residues. CDR3 DNA: TGTGCCAGCAGTCCGATTGGGAAAGGGGGCTACGAGCAGTACTTC. The encoded protein is CASSPIGKGGYEQYF.

The chain couples TRBV29-1 to TRBJ2-7; 7 bases map to TRBD2. From germline, CDR1 is SQVTM and CDR2 ANQGSEA. The junction had 12 bases not matched to a gene; V was cut back by 5 bases and J by 2 bases. CDR3 length: 15 residues. The DNA for the CDR3 is TGCAGCGTTCGTTCCCTCTCTAGCGGAACCTACGAGCAGTACTTC. Protein product: CSVRSLSSGTYEQYF.

V and J are TRBV11-3 and TRBJ2-1, with 7 bases identical to TRBD1. Germline V gene data show CDR1 as SGHNT and CDR2 as YENEEA. J gave up 3 bases and V 6 bases, and 14 bases lay outside the gene matches. The CDR3 spans 17 residues. CDR3 sequence: CASRSVGGSYRYNEQFF. CDR3 DNA sequence: TGTGCCAGCAGATCGGTAGGGGGCTCGTACCGCTACAATGAGCAGTTCTTC. The full variable domain, with the rest looked up from reference TRBV11-3 and TRBJ2-1, is EAGVVQSPRYKIIEKKQPVAFWCNPISGHNTLYWYLQNLGQGPELLIRYENEEAVDDSQLPKDRFSAERLKGVDSTLKIQPAELGDSAVYLCASRSVGGSYRYNEQFFGPGTRLTVL.

Here the CDR3 DNA reads TGCAGTGCTAGTGGGAAATCCTACGAGCAGTACGTC. This codes for CSASGKSYEQYV. V and J are TRBV20-1 and TRBJ2-7; no clear D. The CDR3 loop spans 12 amino acids. Germline CDR1 and CDR2: DFQATT and SNEGSKA (reference sequence). With 3 bases removed from V and 1 base from J, the gap between germline ends came to 7 bases.

The rearrangement uses TRBV29-1 and TRBJ1-2, with D unresolved. Trimming took off 3 bases at V and 8 bases at J, with 13 bases between the two ends. Germline-derived CDR1 and CDR2 are SQVTM and ANQGSEA. This CDR3 region has 12 residues. The CDR3 protein is CSVEGSVEGYTF. The CDR3 DNA is TGCAGCGTTGAGGGGTCCGTAGAGGGCTACACCTTC.

This chain links TRBV18 with TRBJ1-5, with 9 bases fitting TRBD1. Germline assignment: CDR1 KGHSH and CDR2 LQKENI. Trimming took 3 bases from V and 2 from J; bases not matched to a gene: 5. This CDR3 is 16 amino acids long. The DNA for the CDR3 is TGTGCCAGCTCACCGGGACAGGGTTCGGGCAATCAGCCCCAGCATTTT. It specifies CASSPGQGSGNQPQHF.

The CDR3 sequence: CASSLGTSNSPLHF. As DNA, the CDR3 is TGTGCCAGCAGCTTAGGTACCAGTAATTCACCCCTCCACTTT. The rearrangement joins TRBV11-3 to TRBJ1-6; no clear D gene. Germline V CDR1 and CDR2: SGHNT, YENEEA. Trimming took off 1 base at V and 6 bases at J, with 7 bases between the two ends. CDR3 length: 14 residues.

This rearrangement joins TRBV4-3 to TRBJ1-4; no clear D gene. Trimming left V 5 bases short and J 3 bases short, with 10 bases between. CDR3 length: 14 amino acids. Germline assignment: CDR1 LGHNA and CDR2 YSLEER. DNA of the CDR3: TGCGCCAGCAGCTCGCGGACTTCTAATGAAAAACTGTTTTTT. It specifies CASSSRTSNEKLFF.

This chain links TRBV9 with TRBJ1-6; TRBD1 aligns across 7 bases. This CDR3 comprises 16 residues. Germline loops: CDR1 SGDLS, CDR2 YYNGEE. J was trimmed by 9 bases and V by 0 bases; bases with no gene match: 9. The CDR3 here is CASSVEGQAGGSPLHF. The CDR3 DNA follows: TGTGCCAGCAGCGTAGAAGGACAGGCCGGGGGTTCACCCCTCCACTTT.

The chain has TRBV18 and TRBJ2-5, with D possibly matching TRBD1 (6 bases). The V end was cut by 0 bases, the J end by 5 bases, with 13 bases between. CDR3 length equals 15 residues. The V gene's germline CDR1 is KGHSH and CDR2 LQKENI. CDR3 sequence reads: CASSPPQGGQETQYF. The CDR3 DNA reads as TGTGCCAGCTCACCACCGCAAGGGGGTCAGGAGACCCAGTACTTC.

The rearrangement joins TRBV28 to TRBJ1-1; 8 bases align to TRBD1. Unmatched junction bases numbered 7, after V lost 6 bases and J lost 10 bases. Germline V gives CDR1 MDHEN, CDR2 SYDVKM. The CDR3 spans 12 residues. CDR3 region: CASSLDRVLAFF. CDR3 DNA sequence: TGTGCCAGCAGCCTGGACAGGGTCTTAGCTTTCTTT.

There are a few counts of this clonotype. The rearrangement uses TRBV10-3 and TRBJ2-1; 15 bases match TRBD2. Trimming removed 5 bases from V and 6 bases from J; junction bases left unmatched: 8. This CDR3 contains 17 residues. The germline CDR1 and CDR2 sequences are ENHRY and SYGVKD. The CDR3 DNA reads TGTGCCATCAGTAGGACTAGCGGGGGGGCCGGTGGCAATGAGCAGTTCTTC. The encoded protein is CAISRTSGGAGGNEQFF.

The V call is TRBV25-1, the J call TRBJ2-7, with TRBD1 as a possible D gene (6 bases). V gave up 5 bases and J gave up 0 bases, with 11 bases separating them. Germline values: CDR1 MGHDK, CDR2 SYGVNS. This CDR3 comprises 14 residues. The CDR3: CASSPQGSSYEQYF. The CDR3 nucleotides are TGTGCCAGCAGTCCGCAGGGGAGCTCCTACGAGCAGTACTTC.

The chain joins TRBV18 to TRBJ2-2, with 7 bases fitting TRBD1. Unmatched junction bases numbered 11, after V lost 3 bases and J lost 4 bases. The CDR3 runs to 17 residues. Germline lookup yields CDR1 KGHSH and CDR2 LQKENI. Here the CDR3 reads CASSPLLQGTGTGELFF. CDR3 nucleotides: TGTGCCAGCTCACCCCTCCTACAGGGGACCGGCACCGGGGAGCTGTTTTTT.

The chain couples TRBV19 to TRBJ2-1; the D is unclear. Trimming left V 5 bases short and J 4 bases short, with 9 bases between. CDR1 and CDR2 (germline): LNHDA, SQIVND (reference sequence). CDR3 length: 13 residues. The DNA of the CDR3 is TGTGCCAGTAGTGCAAACGGGTACAATGAGCAGTTCTTC. Protein sequence: CASSANGYNEQFF.

CDR3 nucleotide sequence: TGTGCCATCAGCCGCGACAGGGATGAGCAGTTCTTC. It specifies CAISRDRDEQFF. The chain carries TRBV10-3 and TRBJ2-1; 7 positions match TRBD1. The CDR3 loop spans 12 amino acids. The J segment lost 8 bases and the V segment lost 6 bases, leaving 4 bases of the junction unmatched. The germline CDR1 and CDR2 sequences are ENHRY and SYGVKD.

This chain connects TRBV11-1 to TRBJ2-3, with D perhaps TRBD2 (6 bases). Trimming removed 0 bases at V and 2 bases at J, with 12 bases between. Germline values: CDR1 SGHAT, CDR2 FQDESV (reference sequence). The CDR3 loop spans 16 amino acids. The CDR3 DNA reads TGTGCCAGCAGCTTAGCGCGAGGCGGGGCCACAGATACGCAGTATTTT. Protein: CASSLARGGATDTQYF.

The rearrangement links TRBV11-2 to TRBJ1-4, with unresolved D. The CDR3 is 15 residues long. V was clipped by 5 bases and J by 7 bases, with 17 bases between them. Per the germline V gene, CDR1 is SGHAT and CDR2 is FQNNGV. DNA of the CDR3: TGTGCCAGCAGCCATCCAGCCGCGGGGAGTGAAAAACTGTTTTTT. Translating gives CASSHPAAGSEKLFF.

There are a few counts of this clonotype. J is TRBJ1-6 and V is TRBV11-1; D remains ambiguous. The CDR3 covers 12 residues. Trimming stripped 7 bases from V and 8 bases from J, with 9 bases between. CDR1 is SGHAT and CDR2 is FQDESV in the germline V gene (reference sequence). Written as DNA, the CDR3 is TGTGCCAGCAACCGAGGCGATTCACCCCTCCACTTT. It yields the protein CASNRGDSPLHF. Full variable domain (missing parts from reference TRBV11-1 and TRBJ1-6): EAEVAQSPRYKITEKSQAVAFWCDPISGHATLYWYRQILGQGPELLVQFQDESVVDDSQLPKDRFSAERLKGVDSTLKIQPAELGDSAMYLCASNRGDSPLHFGNGTRLTVT.

This clonotype was detected only once. The chain's CDR3 is CASGRGDNEQFF. The CDR3 nucleotides read TGTGCCAGTGGGAGAGGGGACAATGAGCAGTTCTTC. The V and J genes are TRBV13 and TRBJ2-1; the D call may be TRBD1 or TRBD2 (5 bases each). The CDR3 extends over 12 amino acids. Trimming left V 9 bases short and J 5 bases short, with 11 bases between. Per the germline V gene, CDR1 is PRHDT and CDR2 is FYEKMQ (reference sequence). The full variable domain, with the rest looked up from reference TRBV13 and TRBJ2-1, is AAGVIQSPRHLIKEKRETATLKCYPIPRHDTVYWYQQGPGQDPQFLISFYEKMQSDKGSIPDRFSAQQFSDYHSELNMSSLELGDSALYFCASGRGDNEQFFGPGTRLTVL.